One sample yielded the 25 T cell receptor beta chains listed below, sequenced in a study of spatial heterogeneity in lung cancer. Specified time point: blood at routine non-recurrence follow-up after resection. Extraction of whole RNA from tumor, nontumor lung or frozen PBMC preceded unsorted sequencing. TCRdb re-derived calls from the 5' RACE reads in MiXCR, one entry per CDR3 protein. The table records some 120,000 distinct CDR3 sequences, 12% of them present only once. The sample was PBMCs, taken at follow-up. These receptors all stem from a male donor with early-stage non-small cell lung cancer.

This clonotype was observed many times. The V call is TRBV20-1, the J call TRBJ2-7; TRBD1 agrees at 7 bases. Trimming took 0 bases from V and 4 from J; bases not matched to a gene: 6. Germline values: CDR1 DFQATT, CDR2 SNEGSKA (reference sequence). The CDR3 covers 14 residues. For the CDR3, the DNA is TGCAGTGCTAGAGATCTGGCAGGGGGATACGAGCAGTACTTC. It is translated as CSARDLAGGYEQYF.

Ten or more counts support this clonotype. This chain links TRBV2 with TRBJ2-3, with a tentative D call TRBD2 (6 bases). Germline CDR1 SNHLY, CDR2 FYNNEI. The CDR3 runs 15 residues. The ends were cut back, 6 bases at V and 0 bases at J, with 13 bases in the middle. DNA of the CDR3: TGTGCCAGCAGGAGGAGGGCACTTAGCACAGATACGCAGTATTTT. Protein sequence: CASRRRALSTDTQYF.

This clonotype was found many times. The rearrangement links TRBV7-9 to TRBJ1-5; unclear D gene. Trimming took 3 bases from V and 9 from J, leaving 12 bases between them. Germline V CDR1 and CDR2: SEHNR, FQNEAQ (reference sequence). The CDR3 covers 13 residues. This CDR3 is CASSLDGLGPQHF. CDR3 nucleotide sequence: TGTGCCAGCAGCTTGGACGGGCTGGGGCCCCAGCATTTT.

This clonotype was detected a few times. This chain joins TRBV7-6 and TRBJ2-7; TRBD1 is a possible D gene (5 bases). The CDR3 has 13 residues. V was clipped by 1 base and J by 3 bases, with 7 bases between them. In germline, CDR1 is SGHVS, CDR2 FNYEAQ. The CDR3 loop is CASSLDRYYEQYF. The CDR3, as DNA: TGTGCCAGCAGCTTAGACAGGTACTACGAGCAGTACTTC.

The V and J genes are TRBV4-1 and TRBJ2-5, with D uncertain. The CDR3 is 12 residues long. V dropped 0 bases and J dropped 5 bases, with 4 bases sitting between them. In germline, CDR1 is MGHRA, CDR2 YSYEKL. CDR3 coding DNA: TGCGCCAGCAGCCAAGATAGGGAGACCCAGTACTTC. This gives the protein CASSQDRETQYF.

The chain has TRBV20-1 and TRBJ2-3, with D possibly TRBD2 on 5 matching bases. CDR3 size: 14 residues. V lost 0 bases and J 3 bases, leaving 10 bases between the germline ends. Germline values: CDR1 DFQATT, CDR2 SNEGSKA (reference sequence). CDR3 sequence (DNA): TGCAGTGCTAGAGATGAACGGGGTACAGATACGCAGTATTTT. This encodes CSARDERGTDTQYF.

The chain has TRBV30 and TRBJ1-6; 7 nucleotides match TRBD1. CDR1 GTSNPN and CDR2 SVGIG come from the germline V gene (reference sequence). V lost 2 bases, J lost 3 bases, and 4 bases stayed unmatched. This CDR3 has 15 amino acids. The CDR3 reads CAWSPGTVYNSPLHF. The DNA of the CDR3 is TGTGCCTGGAGTCCCGGGACAGTCTATAATTCACCCCTCCACTTT. Full variable domain (remainder filled in from reference TRBV30 and TRBJ1-6): SQTIHQWPATLVQPVGSPLSLECTVEGTSNPNLYWYRQAAGRGLQLLFYSVGIGQISSEVPQNLSASRPQDRQFILSSKKLLLSDSGFYLCAWSPGTVYNSPLHFGNGTRLTVT.

This clonotype was seen repeatedly, ten times or more. The chain recombines TRBV7-9 with TRBJ1-3; D is ambiguous. CDR3 size: 16 residues. Germline V gene data show CDR1 as SEHNR and CDR2 as FQNEAQ (reference sequence). Trimming took off 4 bases at V and 2 bases at J, with 15 bases between the two ends. CDR3 coding DNA: TGTGCCAGCAGCTCCTTAAGCTCCTCCACTGGAAACACCATATATTTT. Its protein is CASSSLSSSTGNTIYF. Drawing the rest from reference TRBV7-9 and TRBJ1-3, the complete variable domain is DTGVSQNPRHKITKRGQNVTFRCDPISEHNRLYWYRQTLGQGPEFLTYFQNEAQLEKSRLLSDRFSAERPKGSFSTLEIQRTEQGDSAMYLCASSSLSSSTGNTIYFGEGSWLTVV.

The chain carries TRBV7-2 and TRBJ1-3; D gene ambiguous. From germline, CDR1 is SGHTA and CDR2 FQGNSA. Trimming took off 5 bases at V and 5 bases at J, with 10 bases between the two ends. This CDR3 is built from 13 residues. The DNA of the CDR3 is TGTGCCAGCAGCGTGGGGATTCGAAACACCATATATTTT. As protein: CASSVGIRNTIYF.

This sequence joins TRBV3-1 and TRBJ2-7, with 13 bases matching TRBD2. The length of the CDR3 is 16 residues. The V gene's germline CDR1 is LGHDT and CDR2 YNNKEL (reference sequence). V lost 4 bases and J lost 2; bases outside the gene matches: 5. The CDR3 protein is CASSLLAGGPPYEQYF. In DNA form, the CDR3 reads TGTGCCAGCAGCCTACTAGCGGGGGGGCCCCCCTACGAGCAGTACTTC.

This chain connects TRBV4-2 to TRBJ2-7; the D gene is possibly TRBD2 (5 bases). Germline V CDR1 and CDR2: LGHNA, YNFKEQ. The CDR3 extends over 15 amino acids. The V gene lost 3 bases and the J gene lost 2 bases, with 14 bases spanning the gap. The CDR3 loop reads CASSHLSDDAYEQYF. The CDR3, as DNA: TGTGCCAGCAGCCACCTTAGCGATGACGCCTACGAGCAGTACTTC.

This clonotype came up many times. The CDR3 DNA sequence: TGCAGTGCTAGAGATCATGGGGGCGATTACCAAGCTTTCTTT. It specifies CSARDHGGDYQAFF. V is TRBV20-1 and J is TRBJ1-1; D perhaps matches TRBD1 (6 bases). V lost 0 bases and J 9 bases, leaving 17 bases between the germline ends. CDR1 DFQATT and CDR2 SNEGSKA come from the germline V gene (reference sequence). This CDR3 region has 14 residues.

This clonotype was seen more than once but under ten times. The chain joins TRBV28 to TRBJ2-3; 8 nucleotides match TRBD1. Trimming cost V 8 bases and J 4 bases; bases outside gene matches: 11. The CDR3 covers 15 residues. CDR1 is MDHEN and CDR2 is SYDVKM in the germline V gene. CDR3 in amino acids: CASPPRTGTADTQYF. The CDR3 DNA follows: TGTGCCAGCCCCCCCCGGACAGGGACCGCAGATACGCAGTATTTT.

This clonotype was observed a handful of times. This sequence joins TRBV11-3 and TRBJ2-7; D is unclear. The V gene's germline CDR1 is SGHNT and CDR2 YENEEA. The V and J ends lost 1 base and 0 bases respectively, with 4 bases between them. The length of the CDR3 is 13 residues. CDR3 bases: TGTGCCAGCAGCTTAGGCAACTCCTACGAGCAGTACTTC. Encoded protein: CASSLGNSYEQYF.

This chain joins TRBV20-1 and TRBJ1-6; TRBD1 aligns across 8 bases. The CDR3 extends over 13 amino acids. From germline, CDR1 is DFQATT and CDR2 SNEGSKA (reference sequence). The V gene end was trimmed by 5 bases and the J gene end by 13 bases; junction bases not matched to a gene: 10. The CDR3, as DNA: TGCAGTGCTCCAGGGGGCGGGTTATCCCCCCTCCACTTT. The encoded protein is CSAPGGGLSPLHF.

The chain combines TRBV5-1 with TRBJ2-3; 8 bases align to TRBD1. This CDR3 has 14 residues. Germline V CDR1 and CDR2: SGHRS, YFSETQ. With V trimmed by 4 bases and J by 2 bases, 3 bases remained unmatched. The CDR3 loop reads CASSGTGDTDTQYF. The CDR3 coding sequence is TGCGCCAGCAGCGGGACAGGTGACACAGATACGCAGTATTTT.

This clonotype was observed a handful of times. This chain connects TRBV10-3 to TRBJ2-5; 9 nucleotides line up with TRBD2. After removal of 6 bases from V and 7 bases from J, the junction contained 15 bases not matched to a gene. This CDR3 spans 16 amino acids. Germline CDR1 is ENHRY and CDR2 is SYGVKD. CDR3 DNA sequence: TGTGCCATCAGCGCTAGCGGGGAGGGTCGGGTTGGGACCCAGTACTTC. This encodes CAISASGEGRVGTQYF.

Only a few counts were recorded for this clonotype. V usage is TRBV25-1 and J usage is TRBJ1-2; TRBD1 might be the D (6 bases). Trimming took 6 bases from V and 5 from J, leaving 10 bases between them. Germline CDR1 is MGHDK and CDR2 is SYGVNS. This CDR3 region has 12 residues. The DNA for the CDR3 is TGTGCCAGCAGGGACAGATCTTATGGCTACACCTTC. This encodes CASRDRSYGYTF.

This clonotype was observed a few times. This sequence joins TRBV5-5 and TRBJ2-1; D uncertain. Germline CDR1 and CDR2: SGHKS and YYEKEE (reference sequence). CDR3 length equals 11 residues. Trimming removed 6 bases from V and 7 bases from J, with 8 bases in between. CDR3 nucleotides: TGTGCCAGCACCCCCTCTAATGAGCAGTTCTTC. Translating gives CASTPSNEQFF.

The chain has TRBV3-1 and TRBJ2-2, with TRBD1 as a possible D gene (6 bases). The CDR3 runs 14 residues. Trimming stripped 4 bases from V and 4 bases from J, with 10 bases between. Germline lookup yields CDR1 LGHDT and CDR2 YNNKEL (reference sequence). CDR3 protein: CASSPDRPTGELFF. CDR3 nucleotides: TGTGCCAGCAGCCCGGACAGACCCACCGGGGAGCTGTTTTTT. The complete variable domain, with remaining parts taken from reference TRBV3-1 and TRBJ2-2, reads DTAVSQTPKYLVTQMGNDKSIKCEQNLGHDTMYWYKQDSKKFLKIMFSYNNKELIINETVPNRFSPKSPDKAHLNLHINSLELGDSAVYFCASSPDRPTGELFFGEGSRLTVL.

This chain joins TRBV7-9 and TRBJ2-1, with D unresolved. Trimming removed 1 base at V and 5 bases at J, with 3 bases between. The CDR3 loop spans 12 amino acids. Germline values: CDR1 SEHNR, CDR2 FQNEAQ (reference sequence). Here the CDR3 reads CASSLGHNEQFF. The CDR3 nucleotides read TGTGCCAGCAGCTTAGGACACAATGAGCAGTTCTTC.

A word on this clonotype: A clone one base away is much larger, so this may be a read error. The rearrangement uses TRBV5-5 and TRBJ2-2; D is unresolved. Trimming pared 1 base from V and 7 bases from J, leaving 5 bases between. The CDR3 contains 12 residues. CDR1 is SGHKS, CDR2 YYEKEE, per germline (reference sequence). Written as DNA, the CDR3 is TGTGCCAGCAGCTTGATGATCGGGGAGCTGTTTTTT. This translates into CASSLMIGELFF.

The gene calls are TRBV24-1 and TRBJ2-5, with TRBD1 identical over 9 bases. With V trimmed by 2 bases and J by 2 bases, 5 bases remained unmatched. The CDR3 is 16 residues long. Germline V lookup: CDR1 KGHDR, CDR2 SFDVKD. The CDR3 region is CATSDWGQGGQETQYF. The CDR3 nucleotides read TGTGCCACCAGTGATTGGGGACAGGGAGGACAAGAGACCCAGTACTTC.

This clonotype was detected ten times or more. The chain carries TRBV10-2 and TRBJ2-3, with TRBD2 matching 9 bases. After removal of 4 bases from V and 6 bases from J, the junction contained 5 bases not matched to a gene. CDR1 WSHSY and CDR2 SAAADI come from the germline V gene. This CDR3 comprises 14 residues. The CDR3 sequence is CASSAAGGPDTQYF. The CDR3 DNA reads as TGCGCCAGCAGTGCGGCGGGGGGGCCGGATACGCAGTATTTT.

This clonotype came up many times. The chain carries TRBV6-1 and TRBJ2-3; 8 bases are a match to TRBD1. This CDR3 region has 13 residues. The trim removed 7 bases at V and 6 bases at J, leaving 6 bases unmatched. Germline V lookup: CDR1 MNHNS, CDR2 SASEGT. CDR3 sequence: CASTLRGQDTQYF. The CDR3 nucleotides read TGTGCCAGCACCCTCAGGGGGCAGGATACGCAGTATTTT.